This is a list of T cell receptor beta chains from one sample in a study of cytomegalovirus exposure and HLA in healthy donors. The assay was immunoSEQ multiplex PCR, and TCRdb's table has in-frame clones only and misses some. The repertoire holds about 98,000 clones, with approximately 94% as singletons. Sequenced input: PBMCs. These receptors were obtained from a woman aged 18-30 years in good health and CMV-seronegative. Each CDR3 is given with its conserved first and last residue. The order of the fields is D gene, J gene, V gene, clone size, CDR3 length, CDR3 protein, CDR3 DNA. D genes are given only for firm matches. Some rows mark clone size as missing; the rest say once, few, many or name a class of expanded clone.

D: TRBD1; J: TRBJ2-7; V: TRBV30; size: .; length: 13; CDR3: CAFCRDSSYEQYF; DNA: TGTGCCTTTTGCCGGGACAGCTCCTATGAGCAGTACTTC
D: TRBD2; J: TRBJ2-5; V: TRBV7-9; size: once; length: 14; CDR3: CASNGAGVGETQYF; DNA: TGTGCCAGCAACGGAGCGGGGGTAGGAGAGACCCAGTACTTC
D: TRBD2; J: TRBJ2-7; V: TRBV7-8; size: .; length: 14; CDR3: CASTDGAGVYEQYF; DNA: TGTGCCAGCACAGACGGAGCGGGAGTCTACGAGCAGTACTTC
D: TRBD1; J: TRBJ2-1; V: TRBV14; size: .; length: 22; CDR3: CASSHPTYLRDRGRSTYNEQFF; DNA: TGTGCCAGCAGCCATCCTACTTACCTCCGGGACAGGGGGCGGTCAACCTACAATGAGCAGTTCTTC
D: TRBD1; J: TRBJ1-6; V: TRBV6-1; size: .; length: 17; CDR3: CASSEGGQSSYNSPLHF; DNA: TGTGCCAGCAGTGAAGGGGGACAGAGCTCCTATAATTCACCCCTCCACTTT
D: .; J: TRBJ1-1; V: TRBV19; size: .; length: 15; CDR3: CASSIAMAGSREAFF; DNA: TGTGCCAGTAGTATCGCAATGGCCGGGTCCCGTGAAGCTTTCTTT
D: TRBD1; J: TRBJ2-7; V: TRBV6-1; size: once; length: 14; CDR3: CASSRGQASYEQYF; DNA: TGTGCCAGCAGTAGGGGACAGGCCTCCTACGAGCAGTACTTC
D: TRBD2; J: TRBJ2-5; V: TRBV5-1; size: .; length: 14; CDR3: CASRQTSGQETQYF; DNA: TGCGCCAGCAGGCAGACTAGCGGACAAGAGACCCAGTACTTC
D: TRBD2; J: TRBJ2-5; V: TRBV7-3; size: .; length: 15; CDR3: CASSSSGAASETQYF; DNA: TGTGCCAGCAGCTCGAGCGGGGCAGCCTCGGAGACCCAGTACTTC
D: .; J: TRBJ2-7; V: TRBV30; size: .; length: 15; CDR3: CAWRRWNTGPYEQYF; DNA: TGTGCCTGGAGAAGATGGAATACAGGGCCTTACGAGCAGTACTTC
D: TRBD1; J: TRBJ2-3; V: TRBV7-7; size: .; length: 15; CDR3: CASSLGGSEMDTQYF; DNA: TGTGCTAGCAGCTTAGGGGGCTCCGAAATGGATACGCAGTATTTT
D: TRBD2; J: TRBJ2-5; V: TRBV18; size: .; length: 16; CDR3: CASSPVGLAGQETQYF; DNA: TGTGCCAGCTCACCAGTGGGACTAGCGGGCCAAGAGACCCAGTACTTC
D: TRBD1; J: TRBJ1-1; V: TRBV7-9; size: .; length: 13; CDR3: CASSPGTGGGLFF; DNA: TGTGCCAGCAGCCCGGGGACAGGGGGTGGTTTATTCTTT
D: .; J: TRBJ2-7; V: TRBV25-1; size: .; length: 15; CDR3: CASSESRTQTYEQYF; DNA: TGTGCCAGCAGTGAATCCCGGACACAAACCTACGAGCAGTACTTC
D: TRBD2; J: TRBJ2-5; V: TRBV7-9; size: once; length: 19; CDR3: CASSLARTSGGAGAETQYF; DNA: TGTGCCAGCAGCTTAGCCCGGACTAGCGGGGGGGCCGGGGCCGAGACCCAGTACTTC
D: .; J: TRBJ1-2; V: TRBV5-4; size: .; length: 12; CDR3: CASGQGNYGYTF; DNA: TGTGCCAGCGGTCAGGGAAACTATGGCTACACCTTC
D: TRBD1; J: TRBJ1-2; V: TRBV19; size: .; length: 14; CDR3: CASSDGQGAGGYTF; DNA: TGTGCCAGTAGTGACGGACAGGGCGCGGGTGGCTACACCTTC
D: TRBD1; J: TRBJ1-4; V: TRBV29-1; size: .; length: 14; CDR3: CSVTGVTTNEKLFF; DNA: TGCAGCGTGACAGGGGTTACAACTAATGAAAAACTGTTTTTT
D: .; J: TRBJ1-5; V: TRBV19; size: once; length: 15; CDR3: CASSIGENSNQPQHF; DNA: TGTGCCAGTAGTATCGGGGAGAATAGCAATCAGCCCCAGCATTTT
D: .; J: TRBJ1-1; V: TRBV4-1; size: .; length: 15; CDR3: CASSQELELNTEAFF; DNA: TGCGCCAGCAGCCAAGAACTAGAGTTGAACACTGAAGCTTTCTTT
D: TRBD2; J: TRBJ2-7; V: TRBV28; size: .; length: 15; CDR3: CASSLAGTSTYEQYF; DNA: TGTGCCAGCAGTTTAGCTGGGACTAGCACCTACGAGCAGTACTTC
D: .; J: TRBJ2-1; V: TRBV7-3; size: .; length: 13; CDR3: CASSAQDSNEQFF; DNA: TGTGCCAGCAGCGCGCAGGACAGCAATGAGCAGTTCTTC
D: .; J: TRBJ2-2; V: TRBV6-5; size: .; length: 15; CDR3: CASSYAFRGPGELFF; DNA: TGTGCCAGCAGTTACGCATTTCGAGGGCCCGGGGAGCTGTTTTTT
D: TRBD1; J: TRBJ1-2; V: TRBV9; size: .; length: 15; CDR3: CASSAPSVRGYGYTF; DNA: TGTGCCAGCAGCGCCCCCTCGGTCAGGGGGTATGGCTACACCTTC
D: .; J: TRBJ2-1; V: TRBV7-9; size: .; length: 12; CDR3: CASSPYGNEQFF; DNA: TGTGCCAGCAGCCCTTACGGTAATGAGCAGTTCTTC
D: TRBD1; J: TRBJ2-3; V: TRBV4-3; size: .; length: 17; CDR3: CASSQERQGANTDTQYF; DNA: TGCGCCAGCAGCCAAGAGAGGCAGGGGGCTAACACAGATACGCAGTATTTT
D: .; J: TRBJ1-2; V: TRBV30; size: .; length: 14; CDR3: CAWSGEGQDYGYTF; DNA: TGTGCCTGGAGTGGGGAGGGTCAAGACTATGGCTACACCTTC
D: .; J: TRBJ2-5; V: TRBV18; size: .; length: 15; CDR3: CASSPTTGVQETQYF; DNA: TGTGCCAGCTCACCTACAACGGGGGTACAAGAGACCCAGTACTTC
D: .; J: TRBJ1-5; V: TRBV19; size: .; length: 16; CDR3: CASSMQGPYSNQPQHF; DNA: TGTGCCAGTAGTATGCAGGGGCCATATAGCAATCAGCCCCAGCATTTT
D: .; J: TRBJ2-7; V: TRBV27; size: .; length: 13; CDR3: CASSFTAGWEQYF; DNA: TGTGCCAGCAGTTTTACGGCAGGGTGGGAGCAGTACTTC
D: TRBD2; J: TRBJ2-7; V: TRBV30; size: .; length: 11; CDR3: CAWDSGSEQYF; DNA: TGTGCCTGGGACAGCGGGAGCGAGCAGTACTTC
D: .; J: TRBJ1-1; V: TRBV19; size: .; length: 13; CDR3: CASSIGSYTEAFF; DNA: TGTGCCAGTAGTATAGGGAGTTACACTGAAGCTTTCTTT
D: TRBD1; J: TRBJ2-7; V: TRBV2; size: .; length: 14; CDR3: CASRTGTGGNEQYF; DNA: TGTGCCAGCAGGACCGGGACAGGGGGGAACGAGCAGTACTTC
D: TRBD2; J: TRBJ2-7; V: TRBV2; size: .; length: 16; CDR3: CASIHSAAGDPREQYF; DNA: TGTGCCAGCATCCACTCGGCAGCGGGAGACCCTAGGGAGCAGTACTTC
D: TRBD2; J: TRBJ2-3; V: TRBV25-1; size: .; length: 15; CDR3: CASSESSGATDTQYF; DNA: TGTGCCAGCAGTGAGTCTAGCGGGGCCACAGATACGCAGTATTTT
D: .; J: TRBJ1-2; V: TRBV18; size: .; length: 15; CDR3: CASSPPSGLGYGYTF; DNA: TGTGCCAGCTCACCACCGTCTGGCCTAGGCTATGGCTACACCTTC
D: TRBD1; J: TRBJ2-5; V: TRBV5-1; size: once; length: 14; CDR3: CASSTGTGQETQYF; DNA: TGCGCCAGCAGCACTGGGACAGGCCAAGAGACCCAGTACTTC
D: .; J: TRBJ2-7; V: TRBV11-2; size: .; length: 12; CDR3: CASSFGDYEQYF; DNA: TGTGCCAGCAGCTTCGGTGACTACGAGCAGTACTTC
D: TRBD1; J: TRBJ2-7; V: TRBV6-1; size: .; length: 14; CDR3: CASSEDRGRDEQYF; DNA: TGTGCCAGCAGTGAAGACAGGGGGCGCGACGAGCAGTACTTC
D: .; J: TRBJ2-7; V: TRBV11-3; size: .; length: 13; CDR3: CASSEGGGYEQYF; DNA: TGTGCCAGCAGTGAAGGGGGTGGGTACGAGCAGTACTTC
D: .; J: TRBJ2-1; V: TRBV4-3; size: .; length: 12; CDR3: CASSQDRGSQFF; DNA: TGCGCCAGCAGCCAAGATAGGGGCTCGCAGTTCTTC
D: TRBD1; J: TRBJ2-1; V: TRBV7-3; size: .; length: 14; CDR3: CASSRDRAHNEQFF; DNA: TGTGCCAGCAGCCGGGACAGGGCGCACAATGAGCAGTTCTTC
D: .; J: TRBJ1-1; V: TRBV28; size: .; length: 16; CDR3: CASSSPAAGADTEAFF; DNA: TGTGCCAGCAGTTCCCCTGCAGCGGGGGCCGACACTGAAGCTTTCTTT
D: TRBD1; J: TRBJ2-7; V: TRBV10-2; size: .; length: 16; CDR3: CASSDPPRTGSYEQYF; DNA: TGCGCCAGCAGTGATCCCCCCCGGACAGGGTCCTACGAGCAGTACTTC
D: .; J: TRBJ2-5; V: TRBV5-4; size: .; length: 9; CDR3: CADGGTQYF; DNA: TGTGCCGACGGGGGGACCCAGTACTTC
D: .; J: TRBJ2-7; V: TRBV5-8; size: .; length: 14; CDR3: CASTLSDGFYEQYF; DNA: TGTGCCAGCACCTTGAGCGACGGCTTCTACGAGCAGTACTTC
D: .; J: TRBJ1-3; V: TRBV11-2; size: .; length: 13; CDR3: CASRGTAGNTIYF; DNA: TGTGCCAGCAGAGGGACTGCGGGAAACACCATATATTTT
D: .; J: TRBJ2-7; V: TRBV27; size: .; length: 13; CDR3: CASSLASTYEQYF; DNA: TGTGCCAGCAGTTTGGCATCCACCTACGAGCAGTACTTC
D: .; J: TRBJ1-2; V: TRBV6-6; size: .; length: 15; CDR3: CASSSLSSTNYGYTF; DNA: TGTGCCAGCAGTTCCCTGAGTTCTACTAACTATGGCTACACCTTC
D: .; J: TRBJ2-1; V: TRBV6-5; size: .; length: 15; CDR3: CASSYEGVGYNEQFF; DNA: TGTGCCAGCAGTTACGAGGGAGTTGGTTACAATGAGCAGTTCTTC